Each of the 9 T cell receptor beta chains below was sequenced from the same sample in a study of siplizumab effects on memory and regulatory T cells. Assay: immunoSEQ multiplex PCR; the TCRdb copy retains only in-frame clones and omits some. The sample has more than 90,000 clones, about nine tenths seen once; the top ten hold around 12%. The sample taken for sequencing was non-Treg CD4+ T cells sorted from blood. These receptors were obtained from a human donor in good health.

The rearrangement joins TRBV7-2 to TRBJ1-2; D is unclear. V lost 1 base and J lost 8, with 14 bases in between. There are 14 residues in the CDR3. The germline V gene encodes CDR1 SGHTA and CDR2 FQGNSA. The CDR3 coding sequence is TGTGCCAGCAGCTTAGATGGTGTGCAGCAGGGCTACACCTTC. Its protein is CASSLDGVQQGYTF.

This clone was recorded a few times. The chain recombines TRBV28 with TRBJ1-5, with 7 bases matching TRBD1. Unmatched junction bases numbered 5, after V lost 7 bases and J lost 5 bases. This CDR3 spans 13 amino acids. Germline V gene sequence: CDR1 MDHEN, CDR2 SYDVKM. The CDR3 reads CASTSGGHQPQHF. CDR3 nucleotides: TGTGCCAGCACTTCAGGGGGTCATCAGCCCCAGCATTTT.

The chain couples TRBV5-1 to TRBJ2-7; D is ambiguous. This CDR3 contains 13 residues. From germline, CDR1 is SGHRS and CDR2 YFSETQ. The V and J ends lost 1 base and 4 bases respectively, with 9 bases between them. CDR3 sequence: CASSLTGGYEQYF. CDR3 sequence (DNA): TGCGCCAGCAGCTTGACGGGTGGATACGAGCAGTACTTC.

A few counts support this clone. The J gene is TRBJ1-2, the V gene TRBV6-1, with 8 bases fitting TRBD1. This CDR3 has 12 residues. Germline trimming cut 6 bases from V and 7 bases from J; bases unmatched to any gene: 4. Per germline, CDR1 MNHNS and CDR2 SASEGT. The CDR3 DNA follows: TGTGCCAGCAGACTGGACAGGGCTGGCTACACCTTC. It specifies CASRLDRAGYTF.

The chain uses TRBV4-1 and TRBJ2-7; tentatively, D is TRBD2 (6 bases). V was cut by 2 bases and J by 5 bases, with 19 bases left in between. Germline V gene sequence: CDR1 MGHRA, CDR2 YSYEKL. The CDR3 is made up of 16 amino acids. The CDR3 DNA is TGCGCCAGCAGCCAAAGTGGAGGGGCCAGGTGGGACGAGCAGTACTTC. It is translated as CASSQSGGARWDEQYF.

The chain uses TRBV6-6 and TRBJ1-1, with TRBD1 identical over 7 bases. CDR3 size: 15 residues. V shed 4 bases, J shed 1 base, and the junction held 6 bases outside the gene matches. Germline loops: CDR1 MNHNY, CDR2 SVGAGI (reference sequence). The CDR3 reads CASSSTGTANTEAFF. The CDR3 DNA sequence: TGTGCCAGCAGTTCAACCGGGACAGCGAACACTGAAGCTTTCTTT.

The chain carries TRBV4-2 and TRBJ2-3; 7 positions match TRBD2. The CDR3 has 16 amino acids. Germline lookup yields CDR1 LGHNA and CDR2 YNFKEQ. V trimming: 2 bases; J trimming: 4 bases; junction bases outside the gene matches: 9. The CDR3 nucleotides read TGTGCCAGCAGCCAAAAGGCAGGTGGGAGGGCAGATACGCAGTATTTT. Amino acid sequence: CASSQKAGGRADTQYF.

The chain carries TRBV7-8 and TRBJ1-3; D is undetermined. The CDR3 is made up of 14 amino acids. Trimming cost V 7 bases and J 0 bases, with 10 bases left between them. Germline V CDR1 and CDR2: SGHVS, FQNEAQ. CDR3 DNA sequence: TGTGCCAGCACCCGACAAAGCTCTGGAAACACCATATATTTT. It encodes CASTRQSSGNTIYF.

V is TRBV11-2 and J is TRBJ2-7; a weak D match, TRBD1 (5 bases). The ends were cut back, 1 base at V and 0 bases at J, with 13 bases in the middle. Germline-derived CDR1 and CDR2 are SGHAT and FQNNGV. The CDR3 runs to 16 residues. Here the CDR3 DNA reads TGTGCCAGCAGCTTAGGGGCGACAGCGAACTCCTACGAGCAGTACTTC. The encoded protein is CASSLGATANSYEQYF.